This is a list of T cell receptor beta chains from one sample in a study of T cell changes during pregnancy in multiple sclerosis. The protocol was immunoSEQ multiplex PCR, while the TCRdb copy is restricted to in-frame clones and leaves out a portion. The table has nearly 110,000 clones, around 93% seen once. The material sequenced was peripheral blood, taken in the third trimester of pregnancy. Receptors were obtained from a female donor in good health, enrolled as a control in a pregnancy study. Each CDR3 is given with its conserved first and last residue. The order of the fields is D gene, J gene, V gene, clone size, CDR3 protein, CDR3 DNA. The D gene is left open where the match is weak. Size is stated for part of the rows, as once, few or many counts, or as a class when the clone is expanded.

TRBD1 TRBJ1-4 TRBV5-1 - CASSGRDRGDEKLFF TGCGCCAGCAGCGGCCGGGACAGGGGCGATGAAAAACTGTTTTTT
- TRBJ1-1 TRBV5-1 - CASSKVGGTPEAFF TGCGCCAGCAGCAAGGTCGGGGGGACCCCTGAAGCTTTCTTT
TRBD1 TRBJ1-5 TRBV2 - CASSQRTGEIQPQHF TGTGCCAGCAGTCAAAGGACAGGGGAGATACAGCCCCAGCATTTT
TRBD1 TRBJ1-1 TRBV9 - CASSGTGTGTEAFF TGTGCCAGCAGCGGGACAGGGACGGGCACTGAAGCTTTCTTT
TRBD2 TRBJ2-1 TRBV4-3 - CASSQQRGGRDNEQFF TGCGCCAGCAGCCAACAGCGGGGGGGCCGGGACAATGAGCAGTTCTTC
- TRBJ2-3 TRBV9 - CASSVSGGVGDTQYF TGTGCCAGCAGCGTATCAGGAGGGGTTGGGGATACGCAGTATTTT
- TRBJ1-2 TRBV6-1 - CASSEGTGGYTF TGTGCCAGCAGTGAAGGAACAGGGGGCTACACCTTC
TRBD1 TRBJ1-1 TRBV5-1 - CASSPTGLLNTEAFF TGCGCCAGCAGCCCGACAGGGCTCCTGAACACTGAAGCTTTCTTT
TRBD2 TRBJ2-1 TRBV11-1 - CASSSRTSGGSFNNEQFF TGTGCCAGCAGCTCCCGGACTAGCGGGGGGAGCTTCAACAATGAGCAGTTCTTC
- TRBJ1-1 TRBV2 - CASSEVNSGTEAFF TGTGCCAGCAGTGAAGTGAACTCGGGCACTGAAGCTTTCTTT
- TRBJ2-3 TRBV7-2 - CASSPFRGGTDTQYF TGTGCCAGCAGCCCCTTCCGAGGCGGGACAGATACGCAGTATTTT
- TRBJ1-4 TRBV2 - CASSDGAGLFF TGTGCCAGCAGCGATGGGGCAGGGCTGTTTTTT
TRBD1 TRBJ2-2 TRBV11-2 - CASSLGTGRPGELFF TGTGCCAGCAGCTTAGGGACAGGTAGACCCGGGGAGCTGTTTTTT
- TRBJ2-6 TRBV7-7 - CASGTPSGANVLTF TGTGCTTCCGGGACACCCTCTGGGGCCAACGTCCTGACTTTC
TRBD1 TRBJ2-7 TRBV11-2 - CASSWDRATEQYF TGTGCCAGCAGCTGGGACAGGGCCACCGAGCAGTACTTC
- TRBJ1-4 TRBV7-2 - CASSLAANRQEKLFF TGTGCCAGCAGCTTAGCGGCGAATCGACAGGAAAAACTGTTTTTT
- TRBJ1-3 TRBV9 - CASSYVGGDGNTIYF TGTGCCAGCAGTTATGTAGGAGGGGATGGAAACACCATATATTTT
TRBD1 TRBJ2-4 TRBV7-2 - CASSLEGQGAGLAKNIQYF TGTGCCAGCAGCTTAGAGGGACAGGGGGCCGGATTAGCCAAAAACATTCAGTACTTC
TRBD1 TRBJ2-1 TRBV5-4 - CASSSGQGGYNEQFF TGTGCCAGCAGCTCGGGACAGGGTGGCTACAATGAGCAGTTCTTC
TRBD1 TRBJ2-1 TRBV29-1 - CSVEKGAEQFF TGCAGCGTTGAAAAGGGGGCTGAGCAGTTCTTC
- TRBJ2-1 TRBV7-9 - CASRRDGLHNEQFF TGTGCCAGCAGGCGGGACGGCCTCCACAATGAGCAGTTCTTC
- TRBJ1-3 TRBV6-6 - CATNYLGVNTIYF TGTGCCACCAACTATCTTGGAGTAAACACCATATATTTT
- TRBJ1-2 TRBV5-4 once CASSLGLGQINYGYTF TGTGCCAGCAGCTTGGGGCTTGGACAGATTAACTATGGCTACACCTTC
TRBD2 TRBJ2-1 TRBV11-3 - CASSFGGGSGNEQFF TGTGCCAGCAGCTTTGGGGGGGGGAGTGGCAATGAGCAGTTCTTC
TRBD1 TRBJ2-6 TRBV7-3 - CASSGDRLSGANVLTF TGTGCCAGCAGCGGGGACAGACTCTCTGGGGCCAACGTCCTGACTTTC
TRBD1 TRBJ1-5 TRBV9 - CASSDGTGPNQPQHF TGTGCCAGCAGCGACGGGACAGGCCCAAATCAGCCCCAGCATTTT
TRBD2 TRBJ2-7 TRBV5-4 once CASSPRGGGGTYEQYF TGTGCCAGCAGCCCACGCGGGGGAGGCGGTACCTACGAGCAGTACTTC
- TRBJ1-3 TRBV6-1 - CASSAGPRISGNTIYF TGTGCCAGCAGTGCAGGGCCGCGAATATCTGGAAACACCATATATTTT
TRBD1 TRBJ2-5 TRBV7-8 - CASTTGGQETQYF TGTGCCAGTACGACAGGGGGTCAAGAGACCCAGTACTTC
- TRBJ2-3 TRBV29-1 - CSVDGRVGTDTQYF TGCAGCGTTGATGGCAGGGTAGGGACAGATACGCAGTATTTT
TRBD1 TRBJ1-4 TRBV19 - CASSNEWDRLSTNEKLFF TGTGCCAGTAGTAATGAGTGGGACAGACTTTCAACTAATGAAAAACTGTTTTTT
- TRBJ2-5 TRBV6-5 - CASSRTKTQETQYF TGTGCCAGCAGTAGGACTAAGACTCAGGAGACCCAGTACTTC
- TRBJ1-1 TRBV11-3 - CASSLGPNTEAFF TGTGCCAGCAGCTTGGGCCCGAACACTGAAGCTTTCTTT
TRBD1 TRBJ1-4 TRBV6-1 - CASNTGTGGEKLFF TGTGCCAGCAATACCGGGACAGGGGGTGAAAAACTGTTTTTT
TRBD1 TRBJ2-1 TRBV19 - CASIRSGQGYNEQFF TGTGCCAGTATAAGATCGGGACAGGGTTACAATGAGCAGTTCTTC